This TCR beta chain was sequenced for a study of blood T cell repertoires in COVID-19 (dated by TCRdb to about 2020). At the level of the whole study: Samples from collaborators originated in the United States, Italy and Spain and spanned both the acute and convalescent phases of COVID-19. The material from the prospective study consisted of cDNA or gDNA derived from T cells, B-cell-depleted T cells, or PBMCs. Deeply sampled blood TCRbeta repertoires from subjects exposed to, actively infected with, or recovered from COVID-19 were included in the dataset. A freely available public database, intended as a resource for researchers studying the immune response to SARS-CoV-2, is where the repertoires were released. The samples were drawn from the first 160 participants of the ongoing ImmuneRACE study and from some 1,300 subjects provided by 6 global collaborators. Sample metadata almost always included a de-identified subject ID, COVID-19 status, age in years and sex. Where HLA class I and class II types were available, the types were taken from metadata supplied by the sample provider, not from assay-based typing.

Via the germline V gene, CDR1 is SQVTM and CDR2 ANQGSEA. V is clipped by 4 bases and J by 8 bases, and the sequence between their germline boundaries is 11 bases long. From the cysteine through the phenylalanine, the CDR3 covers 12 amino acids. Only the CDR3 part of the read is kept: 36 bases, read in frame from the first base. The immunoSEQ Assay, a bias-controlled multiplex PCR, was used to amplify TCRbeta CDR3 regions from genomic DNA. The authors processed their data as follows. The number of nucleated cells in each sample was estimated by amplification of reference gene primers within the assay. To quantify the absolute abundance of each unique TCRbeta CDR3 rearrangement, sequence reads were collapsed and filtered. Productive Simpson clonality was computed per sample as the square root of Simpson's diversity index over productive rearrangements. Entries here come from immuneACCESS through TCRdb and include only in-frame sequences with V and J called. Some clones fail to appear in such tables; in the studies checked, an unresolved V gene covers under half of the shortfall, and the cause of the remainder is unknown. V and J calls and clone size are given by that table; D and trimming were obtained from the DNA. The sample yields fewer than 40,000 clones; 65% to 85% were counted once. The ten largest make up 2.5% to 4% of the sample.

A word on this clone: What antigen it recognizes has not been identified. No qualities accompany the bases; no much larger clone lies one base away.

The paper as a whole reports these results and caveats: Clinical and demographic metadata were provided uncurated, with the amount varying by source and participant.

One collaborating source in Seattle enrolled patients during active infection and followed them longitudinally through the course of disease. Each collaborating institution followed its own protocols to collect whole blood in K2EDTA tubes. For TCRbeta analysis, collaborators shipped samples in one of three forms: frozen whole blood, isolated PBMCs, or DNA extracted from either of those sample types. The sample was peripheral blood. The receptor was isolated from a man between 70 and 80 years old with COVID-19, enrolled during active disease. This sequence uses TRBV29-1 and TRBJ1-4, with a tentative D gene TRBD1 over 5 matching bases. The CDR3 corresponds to CSVGGGEEKLFF. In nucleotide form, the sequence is TGCAGCGTTGGGGGGGGTGAGGAAAAACTGTTTTTT.